The rows below give T cell receptor beta chains drawn from one sample of a study of breast tumors, draining lymph nodes, adjacent tissues. TCRdb reprocessed the multiplex PCR reads with MiXCR, giving one entry per CDR3 protein. The sample yields 270,000 or so distinct CDR3 sequences, around 30% seen once. Sequences were obtained from axillary lymph node tissue. The source of these receptors is a female donor with breast cancer. Some clones in this sample may be carry-over from other donors' samples. Each CDR3 is given with its conserved first and last residue. A D gene is named only where the DNA matches it firmly. A clone size is listed for some rows: how often the clone was seen (once, few, many), or a class if it is expanded.

cdr3_aa	cdr3_nt	v_call	j_call	clone_size	d_call
CASSYELAVYSEEQYF	TGTGCCAGCAGTTACGAACTAGCGGTCTACTCTGAGGAGCAGTACTTC	TRBV6-6	TRBJ2-7	many	TRBD2
CASSPPTASYEQYF	TGTGCCAGCTCACCACCGACGGCATCCTACGAGCAGTACTTC	TRBV18	TRBJ2-7	few	NA
CASRTSGYQETQYF	TGTGCCAGCAGGACTAGCGGGTACCAAGAGACCCAGTACTTC	TRBV7-9	TRBJ2-5	many	TRBD2
CSAQGLAGVFNEQYF	TGCAGCGCACAGGGACTAGCGGGAGTATTCAACGAGCAGTACTTC	TRBV29-1	TRBJ2-7	NA	TRBD2
CASSLGLAEISTDTQYF	TGTGCCAGCAGTTTAGGACTAGCGGAGATTAGCACAGATACGCAGTATTTT	TRBV6-5	TRBJ2-3	few	TRBD2
CASRLHRQGDTEAFF	TGTGCCAGCAGGCTACATCGACAGGGTGACACTGAAGCTTTCTTT	TRBV2	TRBJ1-1	few	TRBD1
CASSKGHSYNEQFF	TGCGCCAGCAGTAAGGGGCACTCCTACAATGAGCAGTTCTTC	TRBV10-1	TRBJ2-1	many	NA
CASSLDPARHEQFF	TGTGCCAGCAGCTTAGATCCCGCTAGACACGAGCAGTTCTTC	TRBV11-3	TRBJ2-1	many	NA
CASSFPGGEMGHGYTF	TGTGCCAGTAGTTTCCCGGGAGGAGAGATGGGCCATGGCTACACCTTC	TRBV19	TRBJ1-2	many	NA
CASIPSGRPEQYF	TGTGCCAGCATACCTAGCGGGAGACCCGAGCAGTACTTC	TRBV6-2/TRBV6-3	TRBJ2-7	few	TRBD2
CASSIDQRTDTQYF	TGTGCCAGCAGCATCGACCAGAGGACAGATACGCAGTATTTT	TRBV5-4	TRBJ2-3	many	NA
CASSRTGSNYGYTF	TGTGCCAGCAGTCGGACAGGGTCCAACTATGGCTACACCTTC	TRBV2	TRBJ1-2	many	TRBD1
CASSWGDPPRTDTQYF	TGTGCCAGCTCGTGGGGGGACCCCCCCCGCACAGATACGCAGTATTTT	TRBV9	TRBJ2-3	few	NA
CSVLISGRVGDTQYF	TGCAGCGTCTTAATTAGCGGGAGGGTAGGGGATACGCAGTATTTT	TRBV29-1	TRBJ2-3	many	TRBD2
CASSRRTGQNTEAFF	TGTGCCAGCAGCCGACGGACAGGACAGAACACTGAAGCTTTCTTT	TRBV7-9	TRBJ1-1	few	TRBD1
CASSSGPGNQPQHF	TGTGCCAGCAGCTCGGGGCCAGGGAATCAGCCCCAGCATTTT	TRBV7-9	TRBJ1-5	many	NA
CASSEDLGQHQETQYF	TGTGCCAGCAGTGAAGACCTGGGACAGCACCAAGAGACCCAGTACTTC	TRBV2	TRBJ2-5	many	TRBD1
CASSDFGARGGLFF	TGCGCCAGCAGCGATTTCGGGGCCCGGGGGGGACTGTTTTTT	TRBV5-1	TRBJ1-4	NA	NA
CASSYRTESSYNEQFF	TGTGCCAGCAGTTACCGCACCGAGAGCTCCTACAATGAGCAGTTCTTC	TRBV6-6	TRBJ2-1	many	NA
CASSPGGANVLTF	TGTGCCAGCTCACCGGGTGGGGCCAACGTCCTGACTTTC	TRBV18	TRBJ2-6	many	NA
CASSYGPRGVSYEQYF	TGTGCCAGCAGTTACGGACCTCGCGGCGTCTCCTACGAGCAGTACTTC	TRBV6-7	TRBJ2-7	NA	NA
CASSPRDRVTTNEKLFF	TGTGCCAGCAGCCCCCGGGACAGGGTTACGACTAATGAAAAACTGTTTTTT	TRBV6-5	TRBJ1-4	NA	TRBD1
CASSLYTSGRGSYEQYF	TGTGCCAGCAGTTTATATACTAGCGGGAGAGGTTCCTACGAGCAGTACTTC	TRBV7-2	TRBJ2-7	NA	TRBD2
CASSTQTGSTYEQYF	TGTGCCAGCAGCACCCAGACAGGGTCAACCTACGAGCAGTACTTC	TRBV5-8	TRBJ2-7	many	TRBD1
CASSVGQGDSNQPQHF	TGCGCCAGCAGCGTTGGGCAGGGAGATAGCAATCAGCCCCAGCATTTT	TRBV10-1	TRBJ1-5	NA	NA
CASSLTGWTGELFF	TGTGCCAGCAGCCTGACAGGGTGGACCGGGGAGCTGTTTTTT	TRBV6-6	TRBJ2-2	NA	TRBD1
CASSFNRDTKEYGYTF	TGTGCCAGTAGTTTCAACCGGGACACAAAAGAGTATGGCTACACCTTC	TRBV19	TRBJ1-2	many	NA
CSARGAEQGLRTEAFF	TGCAGTGCTAGGGGGGCGGAACAGGGGTTGCGCACTGAAGCTTTCTTT	TRBV20-1	TRBJ1-1	many	TRBD1
CASSLSGRTEAFF	TGCGCCAGCAGCTTGTCTGGGCGGACTGAAGCTTTCTTT	TRBV5-1	TRBJ1-1	NA	NA
CAISEMDRGPYEQYF	TGTGCCATCAGTGAGATGGACAGGGGTCCATACGAGCAGTACTTC	TRBV10-3	TRBJ2-7	many	TRBD1
CASSLIRGPDTQYF	TGTGCCAGCAGCTTGATCAGGGGACCAGATACGCAGTATTTT	TRBV11-3	TRBJ2-3	many	NA
CSVERVPGQGRYEQYF	TGCAGCGTTGAAAGGGTCCCTGGGCAGGGAAGATACGAGCAGTACTTC	TRBV29-1	TRBJ2-7	many	NA
CSASAGPQREQFF	TGCAGTGCTAGTGCGGGCCCCCAGCGGGAGCAGTTCTTC	TRBV20-1	TRBJ2-1	many	NA
CASSPLQGARETQYF	TGTGCCAGCAGCCCCCTCCAGGGGGCTAGAGAGACCCAGTACTTC	TRBV9	TRBJ2-5	many	TRBD1
CASSVGGRASGNTIYF	TGTGCCAGCAGCGTAGGGGGACGGGCCTCTGGAAACACCATATATTTT	TRBV9	TRBJ1-3	many	NA
CASSPFQETQYF	TGCGCCAGCAGCCCGTTCCAAGAGACCCAGTACTTC	TRBV5-1	TRBJ2-5	many	NA
CASSSRMGSGNTIHF	TGTGCCAGCAGTTCCAGGATGGGTTCTGGAAACACCATACATTTC	TRBV7-2	TRBJ1-3	NA	NA
CATSDFASGRSTGELFF	TGTGCCACCAGTGATTTTGCCAGCGGGAGATCAACCGGGGAGCTGTTTTTT	TRBV24-1	TRBJ2-2	many	TRBD2
CASSPLGEGYGYTF	TGTGCCAGCTCACCACTGGGGGAAGGTTATGGCTACACCTTC	TRBV18	TRBJ1-2	NA	NA
CASSWGGAFGNTIYF	TGTGCCAGCAGTTGGGGGGGGGCTTTTGGAAACACCATATATTTT	TRBV28	TRBJ1-3	NA	NA
CASSWGLAREQYF	TGCGCCAGCAGCTGGGGACTAGCGCGAGAGCAGTACTTC	TRBV5-1	TRBJ2-7	many	TRBD2
CASSIGREYVDTQYF	TGTGCCAGTAGTATTGGGCGGGAGTACGTTGATACGCAGTATTTT	TRBV19	TRBJ2-3	many	TRBD2
CASSSGLAGGRSYNEQFF	TGTGCCAGCAGCTCGGGACTAGCGGGAGGGCGCTCCTACAATGAGCAGTTCTTC	TRBV7-6	TRBJ2-1	many	TRBD2
CASSPRDLRETQYF	TGTGCCAGCAGCCCCCGGGACTTACGGGAGACCCAGTACTTC	TRBV11-1	TRBJ2-5	many	NA
CATALPQGVSGELFF	TGTGCCACCGCACTCCCGCAGGGCGTATCCGGGGAGCTGTTTTTT	TRBV2	TRBJ2-2	NA	NA
CSAPAHKDPSGANVLTF	TGCAGTGCTCCGGCGCACAAAGATCCCTCTGGGGCCAACGTCCTGACTTTC	TRBV20-1	TRBJ2-6	many	NA
CASSTTGVEQYF	TGTGCCAGTAGTACAACAGGGGTCGAGCAGTACTTC	TRBV19	TRBJ2-7	many	TRBD1
CSARDPIGVNNEKLFF	TGCAGTGCTAGAGATCCCATCGGCGTTAATAATGAAAAACTGTTTTTT	TRBV20-1	TRBJ1-4	many	NA
CASTPGQSQETQYF	TGTGCCAGCACCCCAGGACAGAGTCAAGAGACCCAGTACTTC	TRBV12-3/TRBV12-4	TRBJ2-5	many	NA
CASSLGGISEAFF	TGTGCCAGCAGCTTAGGAGGGATCTCTGAAGCTTTCTTT	TRBV11-2	TRBJ1-1	few	NA
CASRQGLNTEAFF	TGCGCCAGCAGACAGGGATTGAACACTGAAGCTTTCTTT	TRBV10-1	TRBJ1-1	few	NA
CASSKKGAPRHEQLF	TGTGCCAGCAGCAAAAAGGGGGCCCCCCGACATGAGCAGCTCTTC	TRBV7-9	TRBJ2-1	NA	TRBD1
CASSWTGQETQYF	TGTGCCAGCAGTTGGACGGGTCAAGAGACCCAGTACTTC	TRBV7-2	TRBJ2-5	many	NA